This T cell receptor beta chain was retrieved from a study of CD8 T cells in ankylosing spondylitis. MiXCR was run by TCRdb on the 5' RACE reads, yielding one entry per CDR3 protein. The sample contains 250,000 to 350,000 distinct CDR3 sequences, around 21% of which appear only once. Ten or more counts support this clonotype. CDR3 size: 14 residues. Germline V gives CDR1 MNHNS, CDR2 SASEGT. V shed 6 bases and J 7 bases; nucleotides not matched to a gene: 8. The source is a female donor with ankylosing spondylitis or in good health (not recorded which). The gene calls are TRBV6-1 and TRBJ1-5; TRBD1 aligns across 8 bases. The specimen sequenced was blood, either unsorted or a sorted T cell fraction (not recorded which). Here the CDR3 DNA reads TGTGCCAGCAGCCTCGCACAGGGGGAACAGCCCCAGCATTTT. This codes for CASSLAQGEQPQHF.